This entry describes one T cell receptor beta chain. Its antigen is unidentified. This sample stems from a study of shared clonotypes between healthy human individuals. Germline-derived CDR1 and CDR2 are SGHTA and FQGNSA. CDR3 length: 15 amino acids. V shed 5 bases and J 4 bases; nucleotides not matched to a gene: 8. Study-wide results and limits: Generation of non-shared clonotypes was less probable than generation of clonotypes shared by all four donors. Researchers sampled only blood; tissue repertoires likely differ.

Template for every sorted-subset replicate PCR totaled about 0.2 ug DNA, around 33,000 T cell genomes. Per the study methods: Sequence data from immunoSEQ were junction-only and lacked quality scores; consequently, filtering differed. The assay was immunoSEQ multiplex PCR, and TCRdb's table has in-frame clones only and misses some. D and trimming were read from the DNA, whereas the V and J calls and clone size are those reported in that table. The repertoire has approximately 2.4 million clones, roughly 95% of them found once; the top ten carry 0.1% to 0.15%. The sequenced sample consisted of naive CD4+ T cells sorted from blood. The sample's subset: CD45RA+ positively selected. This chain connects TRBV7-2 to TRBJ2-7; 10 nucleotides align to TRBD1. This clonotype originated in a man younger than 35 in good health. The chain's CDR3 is CASSRPPGQGYEQYF. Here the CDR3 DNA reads TGTGCCAGCAGCCGGCCCCCGGGACAGGGGTACGAGCAGTACTTC.